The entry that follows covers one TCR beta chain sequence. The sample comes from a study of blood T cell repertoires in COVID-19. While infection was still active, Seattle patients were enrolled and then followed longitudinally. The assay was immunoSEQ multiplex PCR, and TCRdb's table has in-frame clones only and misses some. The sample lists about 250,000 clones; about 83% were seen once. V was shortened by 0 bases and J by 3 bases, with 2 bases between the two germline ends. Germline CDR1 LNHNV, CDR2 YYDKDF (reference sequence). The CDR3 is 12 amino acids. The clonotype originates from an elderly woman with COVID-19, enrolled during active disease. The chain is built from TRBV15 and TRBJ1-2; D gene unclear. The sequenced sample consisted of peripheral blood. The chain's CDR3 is CATSRDDYGYTF. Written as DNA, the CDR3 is TGTGCCACCAGCAGAGACGACTATGGCTACACCTTC.